These 17 T cell receptor beta chains share one sample of origin, sequenced in a study of radiation and T cells in renal cell carcinoma. Time point reported: blood 4 weeks post-SBRT, at nephrectomy. Treatment meaning: 15 Gy SBRT to primary tumor, nephrectomy 4 weeks later. Method: immunoSEQ multiplex PCR; TCRdb's copy keeps in-frame clones and lacks some. The table lists around 180,000 clones, less than 90% of them singletons. Sequences were derived from blood, sampled from a patient whose treatment included radiotherapy and nephrectomy. Source of these receptors: a woman in her forties or fifties with renal cell carcinoma.

This rearrangement joins TRBV7-8 to TRBJ1-1, with TRBD1 as a possible D gene (6 bases). The CDR3 has 14 amino acids. Germline V lookup: CDR1 SGHVS, CDR2 FQNEAQ. Trimming took 4 bases from V and 9 from J, leaving 18 bases between them. The CDR3 DNA reads as TGTGCCAGCAGCTCCGGGGTATTAACAGGGAAAGCTTTCTTT. Protein sequence: CASSSGVLTGKAFF.

This clone has just a few counts. The chain employs TRBV12-5 and TRBJ1-5; D remains unclear. The CDR3 runs to 14 residues. Germline loops: CDR1 LGHNT, CDR2 FRNRAP. V shed 6 bases and J shed 7 bases, with 16 bases lying between them. This CDR3 reads CASGRNADGQPQHF. In DNA, the CDR3 is TGTGCTAGTGGCCGAAATGCGGACGGGCAGCCCCAGCATTTT.

This clone has a handful of counts. This sequence joins TRBV28 and TRBJ1-6; 8 nucleotides align to TRBD1. V was pared by 6 bases and J by 7 bases, with 14 bases of the junction left unmatched. This CDR3 is 17 amino acids long. Germline V gene data show CDR1 as MDHEN and CDR2 as SYDVKM. The CDR3 bases are TGTGCCAGCAGAAACACACGAGGACAGGGCGCAAATTCACCCCTCCACTTT. It yields the protein CASRNTRGQGANSPLHF. Complete variable domain (other parts from reference TRBV28 and TRBJ1-6): DVKVTQSSRYLVKRTGEKVFLECVQDMDHENMFWYRQDPGLGLRLIYFSYDVKMKEKGDIPEGYSVSREKKERFSLILESASTNQTSMYLCASRNTRGQGANSPLHFGNGTRLTVT.

V gene TRBV7-9 combines with J gene TRBJ1-2; D is unclear. V was clipped by 4 bases and J by 4 bases, with 13 bases between them. Germline V gene lookup returns CDR1 SEHNR and CDR2 FQNEAQ (reference sequence). This CDR3 is 14 amino acids long. Here the CDR3 DNA reads TGTGCCAGCAGCTCTGGACCTACCTCCTATGGCTACACCTTC. This codes for CASSSGPTSYGYTF.

DNA for the CDR3: TGCAGCGCTTCCGCGACAGGGGGGCACGACGGAGCTTTCTTT. This encodes CSASATGGHDGAFF. The rearrangement joins TRBV29-1 to TRBJ1-1; 9 nucleotides line up with TRBD1. V lost 7 bases to trimming and J lost 10 bases; unmatched junction nucleotides: 16. Germline CDR1 reads SQVTM; CDR2 reads ANQGSEA. The CDR3 consists of 14 residues.

V gene TRBV6-5 combines with J gene TRBJ2-7; unclear D gene. CDR3 size: 14 residues. Trimming pared 6 bases from V and 5 bases from J, leaving 17 bases between. Germline V gene sequence: CDR1 MNHEY, CDR2 SVGAGI. The CDR3: CASRAAQRRDEQYF. The CDR3 bases are TGTGCCAGCAGGGCTGCGCAAAGACGGGACGAGCAGTACTTC.

The CDR3 sequence is CASSPDGNTIYF. In nucleotides, the CDR3 is TGTGCCAGCAGCCCTGATGGAAACACCATATATTTT. This sequence joins TRBV7-2 and TRBJ1-3; D gene unclear. The CDR3 is 12 amino acids. Trimming cost V 5 bases and J 3 bases, with 5 bases left between them. The germline V gene encodes CDR1 SGHTA and CDR2 FQGNSA.

The genes are TRBV9 and TRBJ1-1; 7 positions match TRBD1. V trimming: 3 bases; J trimming: 2 bases; junction bases outside the gene matches: 1. Per germline, CDR1 SGDLS and CDR2 YYNGEE. This CDR3 spans 13 amino acids. CDR3 protein: CASSGGGNTEAFF. For the CDR3, the DNA is TGTGCCAGCAGCGGAGGGGGCAACACTGAAGCTTTCTTT. Based on the CDR3 plus reference TRBV9 and TRBJ1-1, the full variable domain is DSGVTQTPKHLITATGQRVTLRCSPRSGDLSVYWYQQSLDQGLQFLIQYYNGEERAKGNILERFSAQQFPDLHSELNLSSLELGDSALYFCASSGGGNTEAFFGQGTRLTVV.

This chain connects TRBV19 to TRBJ1-2; D might be TRBD1 (6 bases). CDR3 length: 12 amino acids. V lost 11 bases, J lost 8 bases, and 18 bases lay in between. In germline, CDR1 is LNHDA, CDR2 SQIVND (reference sequence). CDR3 residues: CAGWTVRLGYTF. For the CDR3, the DNA is TGTGCCGGATGGACAGTTCGGCTCGGCTACACCTTC.

This sequence joins TRBV2 and TRBJ2-3, with 7 bases lining up with TRBD2. The CDR3 totals 13 residues. Germline CDR1 reads SNHLY; CDR2 reads FYNNEI. The V gene end was trimmed by 7 bases and the J gene end by 6 bases; junction bases not matched to a gene: 7. The CDR3 reads CASMWGGSDTQYF. The CDR3 DNA reads as TGTGCCAGCATGTGGGGGGGGTCGGATACGCAGTATTTT.

The chain employs TRBV4-1 and TRBJ1-2; D gene unclear. The V gene's germline CDR1 is MGHRA and CDR2 YSYEKL. The ends were cut back, 1 base at V and 0 bases at J, with 9 bases in the middle. The CDR3 contains 15 residues. As DNA, the CDR3 is TGCGCCAGCAGCCAAGTGGGAATGACTAACTATGGCTACACCTTC. The encoded protein is CASSQVGMTNYGYTF.

The chain employs TRBV18 and TRBJ1-4; 9 bases are a match to TRBD1. The CDR3 runs to 16 residues. Unmatched junction bases numbered 4, after V lost 3 bases and J lost 2 bases. Looked up from germline, CDR1 is KGHSH and CDR2 is LQKENI. The DNA for the CDR3 is TGTGCCAGCTCACCGGGACAGGGTCGGACTAATGAAAAACTGTTTTTT. Translation gives CASSPGQGRTNEKLFF.

V and J are TRBV5-1 and TRBJ2-3, with 11 bases lining up with TRBD2. The CDR3 sequence is 18 residues long. Germline CDR1 SGHRS, CDR2 YFSETQ. After removal of 0 bases from V and 0 bases from J, the junction contained 6 bases not matched to a gene. CDR3 DNA: TGCGCCAGCAGCTTGGTTAGCGGGGGGGCCCGTAGCACAGATACGCAGTATTTT. It yields the protein CASSLVSGGARSTDTQYF.

By its share, this clone is medium-sized. The chain is built from TRBV10-1 and TRBJ2-1; D is unresolved. CDR3 length: 12 residues. Between the trimmed V and J ends, which lost 3 bases and 9 bases, there was a span of 9 bases. Germline V gene data show CDR1 as WNHNN and CDR2 as SYGVQD (reference sequence). CDR3 nucleotide sequence: TGCGCCAGCAGTGAAGGGATCGTTGAGCAGTTCTTC. This sequence encodes CASSEGIVEQFF.

This clone was found once. This chain uses TRBV7-2 with TRBJ1-5; D gene ambiguous. V was trimmed by 3 bases and J by 4 bases, leaving 4 bases between them. The CDR3 is 12 amino acids. Per the germline V gene, CDR1 is SGHTA and CDR2 is FQGNSA. The chain's CDR3 is CASSFLNQPQHF. The CDR3 nucleotides read TGTGCCAGCAGCTTCCTGAATCAGCCCCAGCATTTT.

The V gene is TRBV19, the J gene TRBJ2-2; tentative D call: TRBD1 (5 bases). Per the germline V gene, CDR1 is LNHDA and CDR2 is SQIVND (reference sequence). Trimming stripped 5 bases from V and 4 bases from J, with 11 bases between. The CDR3 contains 14 residues. DNA of the CDR3: TGTGCCAGTAGTCAGGGCGTCCTCACCGGGGAGCTGTTTTTT. Translated, it gives CASSQGVLTGELFF.

This clone was recorded only once. This rearrangement joins TRBV25-1 to TRBJ1-4; TRBD1 agrees at 7 bases. Trimming cost V 4 bases and J 3 bases; bases outside gene matches: 8. Germline V lookup: CDR1 MGHDK, CDR2 SYGVNS. The CDR3 has 16 residues. In DNA form, the CDR3 reads TGTGCCAGCAGTGGCCTTGGCGGGACAGCTAATGAAAAACTGTTTTTT. As protein: CASSGLGGTANEKLFF. Drawing the rest from reference TRBV25-1 and TRBJ1-4, the complete variable domain is EADIYQTPRYLVIGTGKKITLECSQTMGHDKMYWYQQDPGMELHLIHYSYGVNSTEKGDLSSESTVSRIRTEHFPLTLESARPSHTSQYLCASSGLGGTANEKLFFGSGTQLSVL.